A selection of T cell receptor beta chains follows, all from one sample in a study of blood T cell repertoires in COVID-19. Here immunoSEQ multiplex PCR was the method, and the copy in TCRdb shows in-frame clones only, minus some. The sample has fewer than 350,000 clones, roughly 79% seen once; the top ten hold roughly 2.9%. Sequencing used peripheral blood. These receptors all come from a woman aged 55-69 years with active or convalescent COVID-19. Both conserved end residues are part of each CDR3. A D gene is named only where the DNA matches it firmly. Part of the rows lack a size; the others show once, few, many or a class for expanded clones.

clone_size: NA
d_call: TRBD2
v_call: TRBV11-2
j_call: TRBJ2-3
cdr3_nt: TGTGTTGCTAGCGGGGGCTCCACAGATACGCAGTATTTT
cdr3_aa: CVASGGSTDTQYF

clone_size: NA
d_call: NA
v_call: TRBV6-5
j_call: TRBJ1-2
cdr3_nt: TGTGCCAGCATAGACAGTTGGCAGGATGGCTACACCTTC
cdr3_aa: CASIDSWQDGYTF

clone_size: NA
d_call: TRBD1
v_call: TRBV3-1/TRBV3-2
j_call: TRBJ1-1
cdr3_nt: TGTGCCAGCAGCCATGACGGCGGACAGGGGGCGCCTCACACTGAAGCTTTCTTT
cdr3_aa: CASSHDGGQGAPHTEAFF

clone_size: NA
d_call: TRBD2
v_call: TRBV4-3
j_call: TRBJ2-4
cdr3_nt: TGCGCCAGCAGCCAAGACCACCTAGCGGGGGGCCCTCTAGCCAAAAACATTCAGTACTTC
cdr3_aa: CASSQDHLAGGPLAKNIQYF

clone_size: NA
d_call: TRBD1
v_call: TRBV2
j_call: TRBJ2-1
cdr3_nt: TGTGCCAGCAGGGGGACAGGCTCCTACAATGAGCAGTTCTTC
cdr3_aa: CASRGTGSYNEQFF

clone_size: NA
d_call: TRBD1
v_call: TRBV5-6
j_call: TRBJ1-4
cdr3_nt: TGTGCCAGCAGCTATTTAAGGACAGGGCTAACTAATGAAAAACTGTTTTTT
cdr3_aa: CASSYLRTGLTNEKLFF

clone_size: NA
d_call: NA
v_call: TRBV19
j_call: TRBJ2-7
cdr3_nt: TGTGCCAGTAGTATAGGGGTTGCCCGGGGCGAGCAGTACTTC
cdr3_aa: CASSIGVARGEQYF

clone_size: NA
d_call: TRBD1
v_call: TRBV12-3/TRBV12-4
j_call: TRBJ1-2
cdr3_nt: TGTGCCAGCACTGGGACAGGGAGCTATGGCTACACCTTC
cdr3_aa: CASTGTGSYGYTF

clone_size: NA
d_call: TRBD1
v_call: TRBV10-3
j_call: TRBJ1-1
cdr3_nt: TGTGCCATCAGTGCGCCGGGACAGGGGGTAGGGGGCACTGAAGCTTTCTTT
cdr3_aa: CAISAPGQGVGGTEAFF

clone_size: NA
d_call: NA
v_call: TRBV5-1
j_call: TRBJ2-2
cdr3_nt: TGCGCCAGCAGCCCACAACCGAACACCGGGGAGCTGTTTTTT
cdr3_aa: CASSPQPNTGELFF

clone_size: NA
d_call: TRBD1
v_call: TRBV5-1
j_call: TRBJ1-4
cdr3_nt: TGCGCCAGCAGCTTCCTGGGACAGGGCGGCGAAAAACTGTTTTTT
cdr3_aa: CASSFLGQGGEKLFF

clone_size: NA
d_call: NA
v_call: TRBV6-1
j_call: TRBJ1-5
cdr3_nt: TGTGCCAGCAGTGAAGGGAGTCAGCCGTATAGCAATCAGCCCCAGCATTTT
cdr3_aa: CASSEGSQPYSNQPQHF

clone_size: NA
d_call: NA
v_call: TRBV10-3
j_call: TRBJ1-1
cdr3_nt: TGTGCCATCAGTGAGACAGGCTACGCAGCTTTCTTT
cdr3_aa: CAISETGYAAFF

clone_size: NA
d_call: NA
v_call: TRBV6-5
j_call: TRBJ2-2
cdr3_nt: TGTGCCAGCTCCGCGGGGCGGACCGGGGAGCTGTTTTTT
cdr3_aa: CASSAGRTGELFF

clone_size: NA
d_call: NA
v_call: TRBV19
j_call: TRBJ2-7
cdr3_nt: TGTGCCAGTAGTATACAGGCAGCTCGTCGGTACGAGCAGTACTTC
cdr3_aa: CASSIQAARRYEQYF

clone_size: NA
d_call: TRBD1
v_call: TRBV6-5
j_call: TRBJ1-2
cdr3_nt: TGTGCCAGCAGTTCGCCGGGACAGCTGAACTATGGCTACACCTTC
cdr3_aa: CASSSPGQLNYGYTF

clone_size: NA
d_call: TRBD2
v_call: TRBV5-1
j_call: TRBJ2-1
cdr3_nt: TGCGCCAGCAGCTTGGTATTGCGGGGAGGGAATGAGCAGTTCTTC
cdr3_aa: CASSLVLRGGNEQFF

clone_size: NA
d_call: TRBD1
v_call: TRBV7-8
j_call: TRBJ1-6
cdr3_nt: TGTGCCAGCAGAAACAGGGGTCGCAATTCACCCCTCCACTTT
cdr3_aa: CASRNRGRNSPLHF

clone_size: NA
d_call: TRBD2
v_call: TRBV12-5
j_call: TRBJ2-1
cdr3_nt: TGTGCTAGTGGGGCTCCGGGACTAGCGGGGGGGAACTACAATGAGCAGTTCTTC
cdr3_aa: CASGAPGLAGGNYNEQFF

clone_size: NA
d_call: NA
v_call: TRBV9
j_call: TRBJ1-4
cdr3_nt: TGTGCCAGCAGCGTATTCGGGGGGCCCCGTGAAAAACTGTTTTTT
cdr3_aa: CASSVFGGPREKLFF

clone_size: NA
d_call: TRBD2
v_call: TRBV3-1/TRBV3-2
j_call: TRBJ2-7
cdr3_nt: TGTGCCAGCAGCCAAGACTGGGGCGCGGGGGGTACCTACGAGCAGTACTTC
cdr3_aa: CASSQDWGAGGTYEQYF

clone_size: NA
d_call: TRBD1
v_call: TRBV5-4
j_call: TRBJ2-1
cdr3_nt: TGTGCCAGCAGCTCTCACAGGGGGAATGAGCAGTTCTTC
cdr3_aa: CASSSHRGNEQFF

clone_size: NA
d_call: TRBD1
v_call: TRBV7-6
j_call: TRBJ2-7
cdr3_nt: TGTGCCAGCAGCTTGGGACAGTCGGGTTTAACCTACGAGCAGTACTTC
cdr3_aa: CASSLGQSGLTYEQYF

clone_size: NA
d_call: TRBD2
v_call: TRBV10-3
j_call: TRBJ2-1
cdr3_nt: TGTGCCATCCGAGGGACTAGCGGGGGAAGCTCCTACAATGAGCAGTTCTTC
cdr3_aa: CAIRGTSGGSSYNEQFF

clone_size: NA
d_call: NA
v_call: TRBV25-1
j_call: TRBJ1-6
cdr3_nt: TGTGCCAGCAGCCTGGAGGCCTATAATTCACCCCTCCACTTT
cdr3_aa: CASSLEAYNSPLHF

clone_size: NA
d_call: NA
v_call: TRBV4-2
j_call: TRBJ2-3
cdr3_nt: TGTGCCAGCAGCCAAGAAGGAGCGGGCGGCACAGATACGCAGTATTTT
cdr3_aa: CASSQEGAGGTDTQYF

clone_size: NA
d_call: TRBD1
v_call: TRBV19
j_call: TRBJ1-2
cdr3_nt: TGTGCCAGTAGGACAGGGGGGGTCTACTATGGCTACACCTTC
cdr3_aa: CASRTGGVYYGYTF

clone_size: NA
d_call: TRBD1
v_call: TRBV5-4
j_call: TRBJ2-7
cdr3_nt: TGTGCCAGCAGCTTGGGGGGACAGGGCTACGAGCAGTACTTC
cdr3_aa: CASSLGGQGYEQYF

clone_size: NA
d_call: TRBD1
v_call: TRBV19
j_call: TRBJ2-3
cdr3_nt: TGTGCCAGTAGTATAACCCCGGGACAGTCCACAGATACGCAGTATTTT
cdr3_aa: CASSITPGQSTDTQYF

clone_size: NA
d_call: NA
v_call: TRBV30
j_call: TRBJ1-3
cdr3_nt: TGTGCCTGGAGTGTACCGAGGTGGGGCAGCTCCTCTGGAAACACCATATATTTT
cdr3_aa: CAWSVPRWGSSSGNTIYF

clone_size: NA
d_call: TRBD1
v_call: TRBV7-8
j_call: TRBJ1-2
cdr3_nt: TGTGCCAGCAGCTACCGGGACAGGAACTATGGCTACACCTTC
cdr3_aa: CASSYRDRNYGYTF

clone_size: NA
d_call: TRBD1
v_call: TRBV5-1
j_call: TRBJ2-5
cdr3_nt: TGCGCCAGCAGCCTGCGGGACAGGGGGCAAGAGACCCAGTACTTC
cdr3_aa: CASSLRDRGQETQYF

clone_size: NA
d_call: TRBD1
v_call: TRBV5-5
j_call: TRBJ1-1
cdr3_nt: TGTGCCAGCAGCTTGGAGATAGGGACAGGATACACTGAAGCTTTCTTT
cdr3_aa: CASSLEIGTGYTEAFF

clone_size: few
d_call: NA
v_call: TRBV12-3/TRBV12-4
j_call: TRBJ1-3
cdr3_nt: TGTGCCAGCAGTTCGGGAAACACCATATATTTT
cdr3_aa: CASSSGNTIYF

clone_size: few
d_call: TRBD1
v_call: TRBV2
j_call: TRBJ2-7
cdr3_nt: TGTGCCAGCAGCTACTCCGGGGACAGGGTCACCGAGCAGTACTTC
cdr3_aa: CASSYSGDRVTEQYF

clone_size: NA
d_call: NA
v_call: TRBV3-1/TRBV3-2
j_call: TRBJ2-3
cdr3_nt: TGTGCCAGCAGCTTCGACTTATACTTCACAGATACGCAGTATTTT
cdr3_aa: CASSFDLYFTDTQYF

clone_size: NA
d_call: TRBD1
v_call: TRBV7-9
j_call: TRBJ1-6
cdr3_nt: TGTGCCAGCAGCATACACTGGGACAGGGAGGAGGGTTCACCCCTCCACTTT
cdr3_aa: CASSIHWDREEGSPLHF

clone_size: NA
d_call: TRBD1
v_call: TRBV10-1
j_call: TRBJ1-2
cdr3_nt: TGCGCCAGCAGTCGACAGGGACAAAATCTTCGGTACACCTTC
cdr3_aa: CASSRQGQNLRYTF

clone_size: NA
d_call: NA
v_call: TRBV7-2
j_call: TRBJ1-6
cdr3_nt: TGTGCCAGCAGCTTAGCATCAGGGCGGCGTAATTCACCCCTCCACTTT
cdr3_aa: CASSLASGRRNSPLHF

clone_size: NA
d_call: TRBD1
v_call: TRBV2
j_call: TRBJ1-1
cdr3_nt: TGTGCCAGCAGTCCGCCAAGAGGGGGCGCGCGGAACACTGAAGCTTTCTTT
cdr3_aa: CASSPPRGGARNTEAFF

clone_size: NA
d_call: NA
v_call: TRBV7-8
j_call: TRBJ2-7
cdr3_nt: TGTGCCAGCAGCTTACGGGTTCGCGAGCAGTACTTC
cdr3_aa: CASSLRVREQYF

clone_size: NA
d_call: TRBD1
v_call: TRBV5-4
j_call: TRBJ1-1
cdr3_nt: TGTGCCAGCAGCTTGACAGGGGGTGGGGACACTGAAGCTTTCTTT
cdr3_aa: CASSLTGGGDTEAFF

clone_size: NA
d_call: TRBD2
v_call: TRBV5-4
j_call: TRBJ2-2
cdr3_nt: TGTGCCAGCTACCTGGCGGAGCGGGGGAGAACCGGGGAGCTGTTTTTT
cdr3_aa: CASYLAERGRTGELFF

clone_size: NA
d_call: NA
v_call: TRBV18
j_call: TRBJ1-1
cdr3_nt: TGTGCCAGCTCACCTAACGTCAGGGCCACTGAAGCTTTCTTT
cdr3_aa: CASSPNVRATEAFF

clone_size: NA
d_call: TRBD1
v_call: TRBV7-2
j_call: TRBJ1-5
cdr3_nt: TGTGCCAGCAGCAAACAGGGGATGGACAATCAGCCCCAGCATTTT
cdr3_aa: CASSKQGMDNQPQHF

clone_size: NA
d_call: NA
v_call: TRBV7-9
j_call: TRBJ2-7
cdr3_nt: TGTGCCAGCAGCTTAATCCCGGGGAAGGGCGAGCAGTACTTC
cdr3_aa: CASSLIPGKGEQYF

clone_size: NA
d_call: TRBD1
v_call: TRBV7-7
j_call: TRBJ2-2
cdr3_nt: TGTGCCAGCAGCCAGACAGGGGAAACCGGGGAGCTGTTTTTT
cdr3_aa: CASSQTGETGELFF

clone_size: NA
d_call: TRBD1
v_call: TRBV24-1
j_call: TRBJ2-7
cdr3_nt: TGTGCCACCAGTGATGGGACAGGGAACGAGCAGTACTTC
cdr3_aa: CATSDGTGNEQYF

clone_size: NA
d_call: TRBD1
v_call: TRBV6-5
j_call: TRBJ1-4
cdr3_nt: TGTGCCAGCAGCCCAACAGGGGGGAATGAAAAACTGTTTTTT
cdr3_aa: CASSPTGGNEKLFF